The next 9 T cell receptor beta chains were all read from a single sample in a study of post-analysis software for immune sequencing data (dated by TCRdb to between 2014 and 2017). For these TCRs, the target antigens are not known. To prepare the library, PCR was applied. The sequencing machine was an Illumina HiSeq 2500. To reduce PCR and sequencing biases, unique molecular identifiers were incorporated into the TCR beta cDNA libraries. The public reads were reprocessed in TCRdb via fastp at Q25 and MiXCR, keeping in-frame beta chains. Each entry is one CDR3 protein sequence, shown with its most common DNA and genes. This sample has hundreds of thousands of distinct CDR3 sequences in its table, and roughly three fifths of those were observed once. The top ten hold about 11% of the sample. What the authors observed across the whole study: Significantly higher frequencies in patients than in controls were found for several TRBV segments, including TRBV5-6, TRBV5-1 and TRBV20-1.

Sequenced material: blood. These receptors came from a girl aged 2 to 10 with multiple sclerosis.

The rearrangement links TRBV5-1 to TRBJ1-1, with no clear D. The V end was cut by 4 bases, the J end by 0 bases, with 7 bases between. CDR3 length: 13 residues. Germline V gene lookup returns CDR1 SGHRS and CDR2 YFSETQ. Here the CDR3 reads CASSLPMNTEAFF. DNA for the CDR3: TGCGCCAGCAGCCTCCCAATGAACACTGAAGCTTTCTTT.

This clonotype was seen just once. The rearrangement links TRBV20-1 to TRBJ1-2; no clear D. Germline assignment: CDR1 DFQATT and CDR2 SNEGSKA (reference sequence). The ends were cut back, 6 bases at V and 7 bases at J, with 18 bases in the middle. The CDR3 is made up of 13 amino acids. The CDR3 DNA is TGCAGTGCCCCCTTTGACGGGCTAGGTGGCTACACCTTC. This codes for CSAPFDGLGGYTF.

The genes are TRBV3-1 and TRBJ2-1, with D possibly being TRBD2 (5 bases). Germline V gene data show CDR1 as LGHDT and CDR2 as YNNKEL (reference sequence). The CDR3 has 16 amino acids. The V end lost 2 bases, the J end lost 0 bases, and 11 bases lay between the germline ends. CDR3 in amino acids: CASSQSPSGSYNEQFF. In DNA form, the CDR3 reads TGTGCCAGCAGCCAATCACCCAGCGGCTCCTACAATGAGCAGTTCTTC.

The chain is built from TRBV24-1 and TRBJ2-3; D unclear. Germline V CDR1 and CDR2: KGHDR, SFDVKD. The CDR3 sequence is 13 residues long. V lost 5 bases and J lost 4, with 9 bases in between. The CDR3 region is CATSALLADTQYF. CDR3 in DNA: TGTGCCACCAGTGCTCTCCTTGCAGATACGCAGTATTTT.

The V call is TRBV28, the J call TRBJ2-7, with 8 bases identical to TRBD1. Germline trimming cut 6 bases from V and 7 bases from J; bases unmatched to any gene: 11. The germline V gene encodes CDR1 MDHEN and CDR2 SYDVKM. The CDR3 totals 14 residues. The CDR3 nucleotides read TGTGCCAGCAGGTTTGGGACAGGCCTTTTGGAGCAGTACTTC. It yields the protein CASRFGTGLLEQYF.

This clonotype was recorded many times. This chain connects TRBV29-1 to TRBJ2-7; 7 bases line up with TRBD2. CDR3 length: 13 amino acids. The trim removed 1 base at V and 5 bases at J, leaving 5 bases unmatched. Germline lookup yields CDR1 SQVTM and CDR2 ANQGSEA. This chain's CDR3 is CSVEGQGLHEQYF. The CDR3 DNA sequence: TGCAGCGTTGAAGGTCAGGGACTACACGAGCAGTACTTC.

This chain connects TRBV7-2 to TRBJ2-3, with 7 bases lining up with TRBD2. The ends lost 11 bases at V and 6 bases at J; junction bases unmatched: 5. The CDR3 covers 11 residues. Germline V lookup: CDR1 SGHTA, CDR2 FQGNSA. DNA for the CDR3: TGTGCCGGGGGGGTAGTGGATACGCAGTATTTT. Translation: CAGGVVDTQYF.

The genes are TRBV5-1 and TRBJ2-3; 9 bases are a match to TRBD1. V gave up 0 bases and J gave up 4 bases; unmatched junction bases: 0. The germline gives CDR1 SGHRS, CDR2 YFSETQ. The CDR3 is 14 amino acids. CDR3 in DNA: TGCGCCAGCAGCTTGGGGACAGGGGCAGATACGCAGTATTTT. It yields the protein CASSLGTGADTQYF.

This clonotype appeared once. DNA for the CDR3: TGTGCCAGCAGCTTAGAGGGGAGATCTGGGGCCAACGTCCTGACTTTC. Amino acids: CASSLEGRSGANVLTF. The J gene is TRBJ2-6, the V gene TRBV7-9; D possibly uses TRBD1 or TRBD2 (5 bases each). The V and J ends lost 1 base and 1 base respectively, with 8 bases between them. The germline CDR1 and CDR2 sequences are SEHNR and FQNEAQ (reference sequence). The CDR3 has 16 residues.